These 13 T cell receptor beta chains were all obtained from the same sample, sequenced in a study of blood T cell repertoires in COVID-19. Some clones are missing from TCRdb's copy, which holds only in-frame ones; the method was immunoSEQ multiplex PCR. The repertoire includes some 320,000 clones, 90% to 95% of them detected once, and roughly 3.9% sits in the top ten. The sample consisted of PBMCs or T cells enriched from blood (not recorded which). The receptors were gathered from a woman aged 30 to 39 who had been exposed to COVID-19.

The CDR3 here is CASSAPVVNSPLHF. CDR3 nucleotides: TGTGCCAGCAGCGCCCCCGTAGTTAATTCACCCCTCCACTTT. The rearrangement links TRBV9 to TRBJ1-6; no reliable D call. Trimming left V 3 bases short and J 6 bases short, with 10 bases between. CDR3 length equals 14 residues. CDR1 SGDLS and CDR2 YYNGEE come from the germline V gene.

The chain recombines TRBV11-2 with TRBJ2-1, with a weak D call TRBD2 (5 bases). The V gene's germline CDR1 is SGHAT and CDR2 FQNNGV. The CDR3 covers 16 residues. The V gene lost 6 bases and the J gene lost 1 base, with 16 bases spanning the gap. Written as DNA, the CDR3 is TGTGCCAGCAGTTCAATACGGGCGGGTTCCTACAATGAGCAGTTCTTC. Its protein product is CASSSIRAGSYNEQFF. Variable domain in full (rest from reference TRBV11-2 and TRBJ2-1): EAGVAQSPRYKIIEKRQSVAFWCNPISGHATLYWYQQILGQGPKLLIQFQNNGVVDDSQLPKDRFSAERLKGVDSTLKIQPAKLEDSAVYLCASSSIRAGSYNEQFFGPGTRLTVL.

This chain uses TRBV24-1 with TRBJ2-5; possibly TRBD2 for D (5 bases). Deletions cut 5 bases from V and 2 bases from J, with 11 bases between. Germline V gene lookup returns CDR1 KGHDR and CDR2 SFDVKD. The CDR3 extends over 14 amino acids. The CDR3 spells CATSAGGLQETQYF. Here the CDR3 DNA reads TGTGCCACCAGTGCCGGCGGGCTACAAGAGACCCAGTACTTC.

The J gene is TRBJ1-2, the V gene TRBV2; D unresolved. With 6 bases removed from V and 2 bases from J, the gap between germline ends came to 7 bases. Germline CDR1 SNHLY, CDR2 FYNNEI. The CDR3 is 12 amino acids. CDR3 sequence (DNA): TGTGCCAGCAGGGGAGGAAACTATGGCTACACCTTC. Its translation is CASRGGNYGYTF.

Written as DNA, the CDR3 is TGCGCCAGCAGCTTGGGTAGCCACGGGGGAGCAGATACGCAGTATTTT. Translated: CASSLGSHGGADTQYF. The gene calls are TRBV5-1 and TRBJ2-3; TRBD2 might be the D (6 bases). This CDR3 has 16 residues. Germline V gene data show CDR1 as SGHRS and CDR2 as YFSETQ. The V gene lost 0 bases and the J gene lost 4 bases, with 15 bases spanning the gap. Based on the CDR3 plus reference TRBV5-1 and TRBJ2-3, the full variable domain is KAGVTQTPRYLIKTRGQQVTLSCSPISGHRSVSWYQQTPGQGLQFLFEYFSETQRNKGNFPGRFSGRQFSNSRSEMNVSTLELGDSALYLCASSLGSHGGADTQYFGPGTRLTVL.

CDR3 bases: TGTGCCAGCAGCCCCCGGCGCGGGACCCACAGCACTGAAGCTTTCTTT. This translates into CASSPRRGTHSTEAFF. The chain has TRBV7-9 and TRBJ1-1; a weak D match, TRBD1 (5 bases). The CDR3 has 16 amino acids. V was pared by 5 bases and J by 4 bases, with 20 bases between. Germline CDR1 reads SEHNR; CDR2 reads FQNEAQ (reference sequence).

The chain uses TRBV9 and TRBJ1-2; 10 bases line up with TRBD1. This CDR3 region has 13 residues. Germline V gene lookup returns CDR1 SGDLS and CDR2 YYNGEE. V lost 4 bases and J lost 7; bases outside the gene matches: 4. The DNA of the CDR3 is TGTGCCAGCAGCCCCCGGGACAGGGGTGGCTACACCTTC. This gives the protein CASSPRDRGGYTF.

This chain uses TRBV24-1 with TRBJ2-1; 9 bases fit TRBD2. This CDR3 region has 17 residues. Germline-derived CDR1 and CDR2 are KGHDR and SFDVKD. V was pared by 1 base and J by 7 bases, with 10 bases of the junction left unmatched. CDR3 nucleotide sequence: TGTGCCACCAGTGATTTACTGGAGGCGGGGGGGCGGAATGAGCAGTTCTTC. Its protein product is CATSDLLEAGGRNEQFF.

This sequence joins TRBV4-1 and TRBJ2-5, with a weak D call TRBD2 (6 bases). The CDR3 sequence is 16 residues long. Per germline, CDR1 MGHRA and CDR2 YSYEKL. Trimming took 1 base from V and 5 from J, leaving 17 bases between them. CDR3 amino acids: CASSQGVAAGHETQYF. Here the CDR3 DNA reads TGCGCCAGCAGCCAAGGGGTAGCGGCTGGGCACGAGACCCAGTACTTC.

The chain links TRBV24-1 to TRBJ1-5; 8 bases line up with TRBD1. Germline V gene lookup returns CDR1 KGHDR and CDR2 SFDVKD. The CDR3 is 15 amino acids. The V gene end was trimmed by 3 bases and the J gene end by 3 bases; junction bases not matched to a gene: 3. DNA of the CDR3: TGTGCCACCAGTGATCGACAGGGGCCCAATCAGCCCCAGCATTTT. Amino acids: CATSDRQGPNQPQHF.

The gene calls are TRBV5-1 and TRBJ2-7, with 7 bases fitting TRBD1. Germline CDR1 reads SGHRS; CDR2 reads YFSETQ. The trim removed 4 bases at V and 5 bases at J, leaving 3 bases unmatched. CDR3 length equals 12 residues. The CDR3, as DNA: TGCGCCAGCAGCATAGACAGGGACGAGCAGTACTTC. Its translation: CASSIDRDEQYF.

The CDR3 loop is CAISGALDEQYF. CDR3 DNA: TGTGCCATCAGTGGGGCCCTCGACGAGCAGTACTTC. This chain links TRBV10-3 with TRBJ2-7; D remains ambiguous. The CDR3 consists of 12 residues. Germline CDR1 ENHRY, CDR2 SYGVKD. Trimming pared 4 bases from V and 5 bases from J, leaving 9 bases between.

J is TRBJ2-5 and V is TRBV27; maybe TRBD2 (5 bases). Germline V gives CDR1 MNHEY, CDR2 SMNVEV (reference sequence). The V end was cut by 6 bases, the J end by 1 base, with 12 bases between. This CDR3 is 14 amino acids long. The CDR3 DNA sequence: TGTGCCAGCAGAGGAGAGGCGGGCCAAGAGACCCAGTACTTC. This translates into CASRGEAGQETQYF.